Listed below are T cell receptor beta chains from one sample, sequenced in a study of CD8 T cells in ankylosing spondylitis. MiXCR, applied by TCRdb to the 5' RACE reads, yields one record per CDR3 protein. Of approximately 220,000 distinct CDR3 sequences detected, roughly 18% appear once; the ten largest clones hold about two fifths. The sample comprised blood, either unsorted or a sorted T cell fraction (not recorded which). Source of these receptors: a male donor with ankylosing spondylitis. The CDR3 runs from the conserved cysteine through the conserved F or W. The D gene is left open where the match is weak. Rows give clone size only sometimes, using once, few, many, or a class for an expanded clone.

TRBV7-8	TRBD2	few	TRBJ2-5	TGTGCCAGCAGCTTCGTAGCGGGCCAGGAGACCCAGTACTTC	CASSFVAGQETQYF
TRBV29-1	.	many	TRBJ1-1	TGCAGCGTTGACGTCGCGATTATGAACACTGAAGCTTTCTTT	CSVDVAIMNTEAFF
TRBV6-2/TRBV6-3	TRBD1	few	TRBJ2-7	TGTGCCAGCAGTTGGGGACAGGCCCCAATCTACGAGCAGTACTTC	CASSWGQAPIYEQYF
TRBV24-1	.	.	TRBJ1-6	TGTGCCACCAGTGATTCCCGTGAGGGGTCACCCCTCCACTTT	CATSDSREGSPLHF
TRBV9	.	.	TRBJ1-1	TGTGCCAGCAGCGCTAAGGACGGTCTTGAAGCTTTCTTT	CASSAKDGLEAFF
TRBV13	.	.	TRBJ2-5	TGTGCCAGCAGCTTTAGGGGGGGAGAGGAGACCCAGTACTTC	CASSFRGGEETQYF
TRBV7-8	.	few	TRBJ1-4	TGTGCCAGCAGCGACTGGGACGGAGCCGCTAATGAAAAACTGTTTTTT	CASSDWDGAANEKLFF
TRBV25-1	.	.	TRBJ1-4	TGTGCCAGCAGTGAGCCATGGGCCGGGAGTGAAAAACTGTTTTTT	CASSEPWAGSEKLFF
TRBV12-3/TRBV12-4	.	.	TRBJ2-1	TGTGCCAGCAGTCATGACCACCTCAGAGAGCAGTTCTTC	CASSHDHLREQFF
TRBV12-3/TRBV12-4	.	many	TRBJ2-1	TGTGCCAGTCTGAGGGGATTGGACAATGAGCAGTTCTTC	CASLRGLDNEQFF
TRBV7-9	.	few	TRBJ2-7	TGTGCCAGCAGCTCTACAGGGACCCACGAGCAGTACTTC	CASSSTGTHEQYF
TRBV7-9	.	.	TRBJ2-3	TGTGCCAGCAGCCCCGGAACGGGACCATCGCAGTATTTT	CASSPGTGPSQYF
TRBV11-1	TRBD1	.	TRBJ2-3	TGTGCCAGCAGCGTGCTCCGACAGGGGCTTATGCTCACAGATACGCAGTATTTT	CASSVLRQGLMLTDTQYF
TRBV11-2	TRBD1	few	TRBJ1-2	TGTGCCAGCAGCTTATGGGACAGAGACTATGGCTACACCTTC	CASSLWDRDYGYTF
TRBV5-1	.	.	TRBJ1-1	TGCGCCAGCAGGAGTCTAATAGGGGGCACTGAAGCTTTCTTT	CASRSLIGGTEAFF
TRBV20-1	TRBD2	once	TRBJ2-3	TGCAGTGCTAGTACCCCACCGACTAGCGGGCGAGAAGGAGATACTCAGTATTTT	CSASTPPTSGREGDTQYF
TRBV20-1	.	.	TRBJ2-2	TGCAGTGCTAGACCGACAAACTCAGGGGAGCTGTTTTTT	CSARPTNSGELFF
TRBV10-2	.	few	TRBJ1-5	TGCGCCAGCAGCGCAGGGGAAATAGGCAATCAGCCCCAGCATTTT	CASSAGEIGNQPQHF
TRBV7-2	TRBD2	.	TRBJ2-7	TGTGCCAGCAGCTTATCTGCGGGAGTCAGCTACGAGCAGTACTTC	CASSLSAGVSYEQYF
TRBV30	.	.	TRBJ2-2	TGTGCCTGGAGTATTAGCAGTAACACCGGGGAGCTGTTTTTT	CAWSISSNTGELFF
TRBV28	TRBD1	.	TRBJ2-7	TGTGCCAGCAGTTTCGACAGGGATTACTACGAGCAGTACTTC	CASSFDRDYYEQYF
TRBV29-1	TRBD1	.	TRBJ2-7	TGCAGCGTTGAAGCCGGGACAGGACTTCACGAGCAGTACTTC	CSVEAGTGLHEQYF
TRBV12-3/TRBV12-4	.	.	TRBJ1-3	TGTGCCAGCAGGGACAGTTGGGGAAACACCATATATTTT	CASRDSWGNTIYF
TRBV6-1	.	.	TRBJ2-2	TGTGCCAGCAGCGGGGACACGACCCCCGGGGAGCTGTTTTTT	CASSGDTTPGELFF
TRBV19	.	.	TRBJ1-1	TGTGCCAGTAGTATGGGGGGCGCACTTGGAGCTTTCTTT	CASSMGGALGAFF
TRBV10-3	TRBD2	.	TRBJ2-1	TGTGCCATCAGTGACCCCCCCACTAGCGGGAATGAGCAGTTCTTC	CAISDPPTSGNEQFF
TRBV29-1	.	few	TRBJ2-1	TGCAGCGTTGAAGATCTTGGCGGGCGGGCCTCGATGTTCAATGAGCAGTTCTTC	CSVEDLGGRASMFNEQFF
TRBV4-2	.	few	TRBJ2-1	TGTGCCAGCAGCCAAGACCATAGCGCAACTTCCTCCTACAATGAGCAGTTCTTC	CASSQDHSATSSYNEQFF
TRBV7-9	.	.	TRBJ1-6	TGTGCCAGCAGCTTTGGACGGAATAATTCACCCCTCCACTTT	CASSFGRNNSPLHF
TRBV6-2/TRBV6-3	.	.	TRBJ2-6	TGTGCCAGCAGTTACGCCTTCTGGACGAGCGAGAGCTCTGGGGCCAACGTCCTGACTTTC	CASSYAFWTSESSGANVLTF
TRBV28	.	.	TRBJ1-4	TGTGCCAGCAGCCGATTAGGGGTGGAGGGGGAAAAACTGTTTTTT	CASSRLGVEGEKLFF
TRBV20-1	.	.	TRBJ2-7	TGCAGTGCTAGAGATCTCCCCTTTGACTCGTTTAGCTCCTACGAGCAGTACTTC	CSARDLPFDSFSSYEQYF
TRBV5-6	.	few	TRBJ2-7	TGTGCCAGCAGCCCCCCTGGGAATAGCCTCCACGAGCAGTACTTC	CASSPPGNSLHEQYF
TRBV12-3/TRBV12-4	.	few	TRBJ2-1	TGTGCCAGCAGTCCTGGGGTGGAGCAGTTCTTC	CASSPGVEQFF
TRBV12-3/TRBV12-4	.	many	TRBJ1-2	TGTGCCAGCAGCGGAGCTAACTATGGCTACACCTTC	CASSGANYGYTF
TRBV19	.	.	TRBJ2-2	TGTGCCAGTAGTATCAGCGCGAACACCGGGGAGCTGTTTTTT	CASSISANTGELFF
TRBV4-3	.	.	TRBJ2-2	TGCGCCAGCAGCCAAGAACCCAACCCGGGAGCTGCCGGGGAGCTGTTTTTT	CASSQEPNPGAAGELFF
TRBV6-1	.	.	TRBJ1-1	TGTGCCAGCTCTAAGGGGGGGCGGAACACTGAAGCTTTCTTT	CASSKGGRNTEAFF
TRBV9	.	few	TRBJ2-5	TGTGCCAGCAGCGTAGAAGGGTGGGAGACCCAGTACTTC	CASSVEGWETQYF
TRBV29-1	TRBD1	.	TRBJ1-2	TGCAGCGTTAATACGGGACAGGGTACTGTCTATGGCTACACCTTC	CSVNTGQGTVYGYTF
TRBV7-9	TRBD2	.	TRBJ2-1	TGTGCCAGCAGCCCCCGACAGGGACTAGCGGGGGACAAAGAGCAGTTCTTC	CASSPRQGLAGDKEQFF
TRBV6-1	.	.	TRBJ2-2	TGTGCCAGCAGCGGGTACTCGAACACCGGGGAGCTGTTTTTT	CASSGYSNTGELFF
TRBV6-1	TRBD2	once	TRBJ2-5	TGTGCCAGCAGAGGCGGACTAGCCGATGGGTACCAAGAGACCCAGTACTTC	CASRGGLADGYQETQYF
TRBV7-9	.	.	TRBJ2-5	TGTGCCAGCAGCCCGGAGCGGGCCCCCCAAGAGACCCAGTACTTC	CASSPERAPQETQYF
TRBV20-1	TRBD1	few	TRBJ1-1	TGCAGTGCTAGAGATCCCGTCACCGGGACAGGGAACACTGAAGCTTTCTTT	CSARDPVTGTGNTEAFF
TRBV9	.	few	TRBJ1-2	TGTGCCAGCAGCGTAGCGGCAGGGCCTTATGGCTACACCTTC	CASSVAAGPYGYTF
TRBV20-1	.	.	TRBJ2-3	TGCAGTGCTAGAGAGCTCTCTAGCACAGATACGCAGTATTTT	CSARELSSTDTQYF
TRBV7-8	.	.	TRBJ2-1	TGTGCCAGCAGCTTAAGTCTCGAGATCCTAGACCGCTACAATGAGCAGTTCTTC	CASSLSLEILDRYNEQFF
TRBV6-1	TRBD2	few	TRBJ2-3	TGTGCCAGCAGGAAAGAGGGACTAGCGCGAGATACGCAGTATTTT	CASRKEGLARDTQYF
TRBV20-1	.	.	TRBJ2-7	TGCAGTGCGCGGACAGTTTCATCCTACGAGCAGTACTTC	CSARTVSSYEQYF
TRBV15	TRBD2	.	TRBJ2-3	TGTGCCACCAGCAGAGACCCACTAGCGGGGGGCACAGATACGCAGTATTTT	CATSRDPLAGGTDTQYF
TRBV11-2	.	.	TRBJ1-5	TGTGCCAGCAGCTTAGGGGTAGACTATAGCAATCAGCCCCAGCATTTT	CASSLGVDYSNQPQHF
TRBV7-6	TRBD2	.	TRBJ2-2	TGTGCCAGCAGCTTAGGGAGCGGGAGGGCCGAGTGGACCGGGGAGCTGTTTTTT	CASSLGSGRAEWTGELFF
TRBV7-9	TRBD2	.	TRBJ2-5	TGTGCCAGCAGCTTAGTTGTAGCGGGGGACCTCCAGACCCAGTACTTC	CASSLVVAGDLQTQYF